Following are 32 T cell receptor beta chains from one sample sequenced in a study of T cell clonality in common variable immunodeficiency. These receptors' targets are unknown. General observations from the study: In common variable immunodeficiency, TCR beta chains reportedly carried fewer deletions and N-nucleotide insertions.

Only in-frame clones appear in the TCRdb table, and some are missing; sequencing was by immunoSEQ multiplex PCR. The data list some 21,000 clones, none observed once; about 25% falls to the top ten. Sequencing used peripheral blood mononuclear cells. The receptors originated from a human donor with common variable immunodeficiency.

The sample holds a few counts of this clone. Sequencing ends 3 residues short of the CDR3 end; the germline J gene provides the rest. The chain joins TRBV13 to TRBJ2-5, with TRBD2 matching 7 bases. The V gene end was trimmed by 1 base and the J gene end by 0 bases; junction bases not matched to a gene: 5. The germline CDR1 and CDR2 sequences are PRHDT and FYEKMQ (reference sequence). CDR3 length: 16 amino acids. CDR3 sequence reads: CASSLAGGRYQETQYF. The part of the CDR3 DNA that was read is TGTGCCAGCAGCTTAGCGGGCGGGAGATACCAAGAGACC.

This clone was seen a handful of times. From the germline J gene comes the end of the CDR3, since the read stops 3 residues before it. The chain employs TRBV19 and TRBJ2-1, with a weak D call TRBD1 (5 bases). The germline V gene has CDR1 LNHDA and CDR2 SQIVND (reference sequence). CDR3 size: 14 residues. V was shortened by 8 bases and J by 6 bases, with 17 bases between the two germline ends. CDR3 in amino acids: CASREQGLSNEQFF. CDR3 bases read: TGTGCCAGTCGCGAGCAGGGATTATCCAATGAG.

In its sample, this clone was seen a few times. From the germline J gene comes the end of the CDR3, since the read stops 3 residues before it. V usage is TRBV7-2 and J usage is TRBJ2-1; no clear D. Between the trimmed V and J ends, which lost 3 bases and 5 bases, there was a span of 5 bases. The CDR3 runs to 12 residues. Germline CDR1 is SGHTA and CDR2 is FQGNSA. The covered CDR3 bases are TGTGCCAGCAGCTTCAGAAACAATGAG. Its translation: CASSFRNNE. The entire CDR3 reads CASSFRNNEQFF. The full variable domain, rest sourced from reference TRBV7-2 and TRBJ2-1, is GAGVSQSPSNKVTEKGKDVELRCDPISGHTALYWYRQSLGQGLEFLIYFQGNSAPDKSGLPSDRFSAERTGGSVSTLTIQRTQQEDSAVYLCASSFRNNEQFFGPGTRLTVL.

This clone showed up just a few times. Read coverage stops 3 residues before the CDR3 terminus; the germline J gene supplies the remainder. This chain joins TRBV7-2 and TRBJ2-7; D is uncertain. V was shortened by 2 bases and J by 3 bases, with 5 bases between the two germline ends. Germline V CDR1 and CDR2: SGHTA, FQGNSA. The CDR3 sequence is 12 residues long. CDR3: CASSLYNYEQYF. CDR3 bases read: TGTGCCAGCAGCTTATATAACTACGAG.

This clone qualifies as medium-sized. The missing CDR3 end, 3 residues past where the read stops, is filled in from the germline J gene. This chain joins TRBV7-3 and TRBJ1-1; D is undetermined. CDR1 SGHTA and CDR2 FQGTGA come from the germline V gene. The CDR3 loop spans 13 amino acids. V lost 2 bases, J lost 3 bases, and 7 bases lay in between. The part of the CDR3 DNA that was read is TGTGCCAGCAGCTTATCTATTGACACTGAA. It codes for CASSLSIDTE. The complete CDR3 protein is CASSLSIDTEAFF.

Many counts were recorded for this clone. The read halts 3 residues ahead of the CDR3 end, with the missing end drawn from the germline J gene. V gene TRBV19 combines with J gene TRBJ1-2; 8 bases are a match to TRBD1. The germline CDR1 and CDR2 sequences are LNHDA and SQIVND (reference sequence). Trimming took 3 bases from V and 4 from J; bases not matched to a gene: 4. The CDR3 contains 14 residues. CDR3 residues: CASSIDRGAYGYTF. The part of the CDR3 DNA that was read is TGTGCCAGTAGTATTGACAGGGGTGCCTATGGC.

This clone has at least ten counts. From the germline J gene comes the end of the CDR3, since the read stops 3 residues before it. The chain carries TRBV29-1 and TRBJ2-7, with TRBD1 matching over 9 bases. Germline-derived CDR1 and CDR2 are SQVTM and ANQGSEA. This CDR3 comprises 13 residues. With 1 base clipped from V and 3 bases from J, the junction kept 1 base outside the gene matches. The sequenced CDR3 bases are TGCAGCGTTGAAGGACAGGGGGTCTACGAG. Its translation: CSVEGQGVYE. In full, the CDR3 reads CSVEGQGVYEQYF.

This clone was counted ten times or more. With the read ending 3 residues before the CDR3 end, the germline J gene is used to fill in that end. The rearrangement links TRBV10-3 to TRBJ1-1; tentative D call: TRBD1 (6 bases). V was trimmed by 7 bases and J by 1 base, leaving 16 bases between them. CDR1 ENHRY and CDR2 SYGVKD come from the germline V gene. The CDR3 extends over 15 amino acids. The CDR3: CAITKEGGGNTEAFF. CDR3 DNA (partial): TGTGCCATCACCAAAGAGGGAGGGGGGAACACTGAA.

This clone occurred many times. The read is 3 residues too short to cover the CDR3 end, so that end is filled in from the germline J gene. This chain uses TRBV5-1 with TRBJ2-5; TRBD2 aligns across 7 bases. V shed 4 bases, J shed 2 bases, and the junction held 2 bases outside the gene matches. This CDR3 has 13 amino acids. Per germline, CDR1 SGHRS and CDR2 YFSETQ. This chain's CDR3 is CASSQGLQETQYF. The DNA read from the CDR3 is TGCGCCAGCAGCCAGGGACTACAAGAGACC. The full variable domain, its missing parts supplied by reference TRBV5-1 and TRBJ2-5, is KAGVTQTPRYLIKTRGQQVTLSCSPISGHRSVSWYQQTPGQGLQFLFEYFSETQRNKGNFPGRFSGRQFSNSRSEMNVSTLELGDSALYLCASSQGLQETQYFGPGTRLLVL.

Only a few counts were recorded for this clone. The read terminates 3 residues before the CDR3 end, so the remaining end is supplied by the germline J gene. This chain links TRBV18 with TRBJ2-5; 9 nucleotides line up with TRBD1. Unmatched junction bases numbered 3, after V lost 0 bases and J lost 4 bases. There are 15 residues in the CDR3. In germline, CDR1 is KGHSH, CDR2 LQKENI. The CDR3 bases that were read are TGTGCCAGCTCACCACCGGGACAGGGCCCAGAGACC. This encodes CASSPPGQGPET. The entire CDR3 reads CASSPPGQGPETQYF. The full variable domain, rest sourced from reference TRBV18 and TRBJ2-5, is NAGVMQNPRHLVRRRGQEARLRCSPMKGHSHVYWYRQLPEEGLKFMVYLQKENIIDESGMPKERFSAEFPKEGPSILRIQQVVRGDSAAYFCASSPPGQGPETQYFGPGTRLLVL.

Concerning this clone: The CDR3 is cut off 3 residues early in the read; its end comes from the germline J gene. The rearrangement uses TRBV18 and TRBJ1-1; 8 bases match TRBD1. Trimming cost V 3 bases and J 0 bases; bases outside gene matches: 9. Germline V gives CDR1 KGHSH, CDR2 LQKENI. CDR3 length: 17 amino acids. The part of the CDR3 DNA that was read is TGTGCCAGCTCACCGAGGGGACAGGACTCTCTGAACACTGAA. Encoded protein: CASSPRGQDSLNTE. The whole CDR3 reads CASSPRGQDSLNTEAFF.

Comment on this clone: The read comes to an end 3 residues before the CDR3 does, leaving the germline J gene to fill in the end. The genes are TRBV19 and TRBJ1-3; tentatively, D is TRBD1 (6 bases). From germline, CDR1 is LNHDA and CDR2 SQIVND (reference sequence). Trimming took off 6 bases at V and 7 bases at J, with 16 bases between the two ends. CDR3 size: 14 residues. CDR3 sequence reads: CASSPTGMMNTIYF. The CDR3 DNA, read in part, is TGTGCCAGTAGCCCCACAGGGATGATGAACACC.

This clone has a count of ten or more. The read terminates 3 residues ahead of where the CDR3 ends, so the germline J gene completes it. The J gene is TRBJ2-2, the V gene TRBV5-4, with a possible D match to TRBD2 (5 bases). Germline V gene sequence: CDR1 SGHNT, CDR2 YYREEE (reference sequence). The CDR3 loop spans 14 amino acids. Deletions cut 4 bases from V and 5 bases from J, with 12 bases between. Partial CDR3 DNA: TGTGCCAGCAGCGATCCTAGCACTACCGGGGAG. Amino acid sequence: CASSDPSTTGE. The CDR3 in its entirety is CASSDPSTTGELFF.

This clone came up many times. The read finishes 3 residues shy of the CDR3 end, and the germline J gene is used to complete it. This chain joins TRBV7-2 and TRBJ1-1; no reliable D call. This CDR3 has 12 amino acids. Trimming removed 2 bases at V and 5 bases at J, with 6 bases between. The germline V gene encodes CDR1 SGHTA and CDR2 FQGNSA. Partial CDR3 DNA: TGTGCCAGCAGCTTAATAGCAACTGAA. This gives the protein CASSLIATE. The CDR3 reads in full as CASSLIATEAFF.

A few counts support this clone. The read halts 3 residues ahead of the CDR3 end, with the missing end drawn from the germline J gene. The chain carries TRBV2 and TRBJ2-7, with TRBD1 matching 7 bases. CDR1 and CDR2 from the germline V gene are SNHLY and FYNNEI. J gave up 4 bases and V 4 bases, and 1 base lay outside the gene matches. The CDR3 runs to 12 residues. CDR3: CASSAQGYEQYF. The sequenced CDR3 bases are TGTGCCAGCAGTGCACAGGGGTACGAG. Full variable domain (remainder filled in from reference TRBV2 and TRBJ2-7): EPEVTQTPSHQVTQMGQEVILRCVPISNHLYFYWYRQILGQKVEFLVSFYNNEISEKSEIFDDQFSVERPDGSNFTLKIRSTKLEDSAMYFCASSAQGYEQYFGPGTRLTVT.

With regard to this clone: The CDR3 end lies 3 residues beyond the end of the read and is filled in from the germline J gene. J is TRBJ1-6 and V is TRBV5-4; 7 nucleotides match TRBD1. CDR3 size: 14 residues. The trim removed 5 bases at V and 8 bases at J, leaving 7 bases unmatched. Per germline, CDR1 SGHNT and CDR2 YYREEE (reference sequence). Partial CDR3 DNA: TGTGCCAGCAGTCCGGGACAGATCTATTCACCC. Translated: CASSPGQIYSP. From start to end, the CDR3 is CASSPGQIYSPLHF. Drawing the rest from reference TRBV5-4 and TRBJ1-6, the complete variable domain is ETGVTQSPTHLIKTRGQQVTLRCSSQSGHNTVSWYQQALGQGPQFIFQYYREEENGRGNFPPRFSGLQFPNYSSELNVNALELDDSALYLCASSPGQIYSPLHFGNGTRLTVT.

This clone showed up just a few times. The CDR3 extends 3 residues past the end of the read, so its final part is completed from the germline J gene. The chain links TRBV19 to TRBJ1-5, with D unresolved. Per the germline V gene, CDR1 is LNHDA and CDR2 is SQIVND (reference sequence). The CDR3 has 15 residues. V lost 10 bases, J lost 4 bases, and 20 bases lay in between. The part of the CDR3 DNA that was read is TGTGCCACCCAACCCTTTGGATCGGGTAATCAGCCC. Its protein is CATQPFGSGNQP. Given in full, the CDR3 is CATQPFGSGNQPQHF.

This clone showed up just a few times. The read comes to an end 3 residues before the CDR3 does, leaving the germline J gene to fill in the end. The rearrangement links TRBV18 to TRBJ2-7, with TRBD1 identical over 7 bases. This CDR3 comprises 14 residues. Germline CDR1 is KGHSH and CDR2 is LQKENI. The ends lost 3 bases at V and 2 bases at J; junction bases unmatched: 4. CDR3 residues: CASSPDRSTYEQYF. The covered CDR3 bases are TGTGCCAGCTCACCGGACAGGTCTACCTACGAG.

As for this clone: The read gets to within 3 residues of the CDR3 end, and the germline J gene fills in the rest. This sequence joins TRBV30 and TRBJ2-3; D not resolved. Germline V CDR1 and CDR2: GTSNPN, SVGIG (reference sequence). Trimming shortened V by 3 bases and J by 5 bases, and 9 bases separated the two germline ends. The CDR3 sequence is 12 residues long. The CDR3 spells CAWRQAGDTQYF. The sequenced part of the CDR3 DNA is TGTGCCTGGAGACAAGCAGGAGATACG.

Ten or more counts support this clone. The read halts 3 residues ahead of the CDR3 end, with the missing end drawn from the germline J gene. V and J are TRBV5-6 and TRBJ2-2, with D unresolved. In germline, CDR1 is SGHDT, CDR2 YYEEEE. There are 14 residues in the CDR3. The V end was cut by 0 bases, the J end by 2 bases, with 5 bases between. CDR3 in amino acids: CASSLDYNTGELFF. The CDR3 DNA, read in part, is TGTGCCAGCAGCTTGGACTACAACACCGGGGAG.

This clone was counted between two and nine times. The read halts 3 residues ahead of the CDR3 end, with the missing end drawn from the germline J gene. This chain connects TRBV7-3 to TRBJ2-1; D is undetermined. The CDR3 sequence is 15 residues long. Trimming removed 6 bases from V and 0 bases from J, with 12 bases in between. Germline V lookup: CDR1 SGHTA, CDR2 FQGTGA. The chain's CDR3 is CASSLTGHSYNEQFF. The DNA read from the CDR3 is TGTGCCAGCAGTTTGACTGGTCACTCCTACAATGAG.

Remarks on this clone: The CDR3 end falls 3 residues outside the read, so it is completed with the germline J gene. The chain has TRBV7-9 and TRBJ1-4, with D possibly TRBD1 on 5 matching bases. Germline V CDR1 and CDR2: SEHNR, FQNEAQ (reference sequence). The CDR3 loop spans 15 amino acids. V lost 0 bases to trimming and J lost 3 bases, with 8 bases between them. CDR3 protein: CASSLAGGANEKLFF. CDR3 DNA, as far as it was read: TGTGCCAGCAGCTTAGCGGGAGGGGCTAATGAAAAA.

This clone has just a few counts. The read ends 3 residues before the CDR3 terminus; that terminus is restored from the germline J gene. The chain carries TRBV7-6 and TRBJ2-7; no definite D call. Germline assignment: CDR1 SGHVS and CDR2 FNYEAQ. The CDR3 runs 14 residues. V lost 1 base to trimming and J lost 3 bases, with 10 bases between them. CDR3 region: CASSLGVGYYEQYF. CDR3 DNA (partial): TGTGCCAGCAGCTTAGGTGTCGGTTACTACGAG.

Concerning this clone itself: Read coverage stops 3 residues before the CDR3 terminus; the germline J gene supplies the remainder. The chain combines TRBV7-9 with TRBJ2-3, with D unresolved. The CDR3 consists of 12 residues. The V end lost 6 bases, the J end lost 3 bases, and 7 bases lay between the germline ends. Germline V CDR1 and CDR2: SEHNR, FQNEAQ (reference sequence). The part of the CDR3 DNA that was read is TGTGCCAGCAGTTTCCTGACAGATACG. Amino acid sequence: CASSFLTDT. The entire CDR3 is CASSFLTDTQYF.

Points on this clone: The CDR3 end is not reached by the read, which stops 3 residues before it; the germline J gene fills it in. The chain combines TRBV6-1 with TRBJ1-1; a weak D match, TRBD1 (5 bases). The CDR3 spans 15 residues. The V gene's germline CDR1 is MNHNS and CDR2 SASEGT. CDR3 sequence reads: CASSGQGGVRSEAFF. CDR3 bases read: TGTGCCAGCAGTGGCCAGGGAGGGGTGCGATCGGAA.

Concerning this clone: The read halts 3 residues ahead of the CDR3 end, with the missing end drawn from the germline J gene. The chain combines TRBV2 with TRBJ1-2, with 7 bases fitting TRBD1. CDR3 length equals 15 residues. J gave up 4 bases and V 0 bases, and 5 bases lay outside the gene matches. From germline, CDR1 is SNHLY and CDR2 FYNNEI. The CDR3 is CASSEAGGAGYGYTF. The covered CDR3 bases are TGTGCCAGCAGTGAAGCAGGGGGCGCGGGCTATGGC.

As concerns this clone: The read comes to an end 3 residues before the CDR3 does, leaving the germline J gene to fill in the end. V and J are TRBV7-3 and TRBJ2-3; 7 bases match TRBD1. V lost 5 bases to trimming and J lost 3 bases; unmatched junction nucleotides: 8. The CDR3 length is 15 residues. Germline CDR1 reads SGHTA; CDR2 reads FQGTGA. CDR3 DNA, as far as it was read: TGTGCCAGCAGCCCCCCGGGACAGAAAACAGATACG. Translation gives CASSPPGQKTDT. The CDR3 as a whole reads CASSPPGQKTDTQYF.

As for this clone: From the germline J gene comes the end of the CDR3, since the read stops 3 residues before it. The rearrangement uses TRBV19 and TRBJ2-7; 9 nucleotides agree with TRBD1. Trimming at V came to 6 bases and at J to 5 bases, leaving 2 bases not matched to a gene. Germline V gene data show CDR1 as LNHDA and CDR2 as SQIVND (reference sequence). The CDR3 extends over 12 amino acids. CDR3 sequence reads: CASSRDRDEQYF. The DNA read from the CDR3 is TGTGCCAGTAGCCGGGACAGGGACGAG.

The sequenced CDR3 bases are TGTGCCAGTAGTGTAGGACAGGGGGACTACGAG. It translates to CASSVGQGDYE. The full-length CDR3 reads as CASSVGQGDYEQYF. The J gene is TRBJ2-7, the V gene TRBV19; 10 bases line up with TRBD1. The missing CDR3 end, 3 residues past where the read stops, is filled in from the germline J gene. The CDR3 has 14 amino acids. The V segment lost 5 bases and the J segment 3 bases; nucleotides outside the gene matches: 4. The germline gives CDR1 LNHDA, CDR2 SQIVND (reference sequence).

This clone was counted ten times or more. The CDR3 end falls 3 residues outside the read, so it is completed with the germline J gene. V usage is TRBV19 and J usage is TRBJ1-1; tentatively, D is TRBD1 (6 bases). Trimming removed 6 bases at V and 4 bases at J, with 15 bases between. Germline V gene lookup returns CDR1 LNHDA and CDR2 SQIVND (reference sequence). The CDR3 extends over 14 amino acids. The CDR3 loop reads CASRHIQGLTEAFF. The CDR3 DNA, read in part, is TGTGCCAGTAGACACATACAGGGTCTCACTGAA. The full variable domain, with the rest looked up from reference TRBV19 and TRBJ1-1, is DGGITQSPKYLFRKEGQNVTLSCEQNLNHDAMYWYRQDPGQGLRLIYYSQIVNDFQKGDIAEGYSVSREKKESFPLTVTSAQKNPTAFYLCASRHIQGLTEAFFGQGTRLTVV.

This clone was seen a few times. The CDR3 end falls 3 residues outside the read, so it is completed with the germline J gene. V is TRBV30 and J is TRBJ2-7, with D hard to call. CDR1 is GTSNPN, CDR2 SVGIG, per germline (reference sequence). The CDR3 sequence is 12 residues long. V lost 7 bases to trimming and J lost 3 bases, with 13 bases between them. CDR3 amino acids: CASSERGYEQYF. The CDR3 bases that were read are TGTGCCTCCAGCGAGCGAGGCTACGAG.

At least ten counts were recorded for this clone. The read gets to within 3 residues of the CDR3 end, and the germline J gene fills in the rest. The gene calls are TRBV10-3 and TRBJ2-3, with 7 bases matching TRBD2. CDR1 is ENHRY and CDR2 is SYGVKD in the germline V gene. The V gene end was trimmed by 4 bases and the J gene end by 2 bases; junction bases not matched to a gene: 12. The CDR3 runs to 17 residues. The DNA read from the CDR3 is TGTGCCATCAGTGTCATGTGGGCGGGGGAAAACACAGATACG. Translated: CAISVMWAGENTDT. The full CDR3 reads CAISVMWAGENTDTQYF.